Listed below are T cell receptor beta chains from one sample, sequenced in a study of OX40 agonist ivuxolimab in advanced cancers. Assay used: immunoSEQ multiplex PCR; TCRdb lists only in-frame clones, some missing. The data show tens of thousands of clones, roughly 80% seen once. The sequenced sample was CD4+ or CD8+ T cells sorted from blood, obtained in a trial of the OX40 agonist ivuxolimab. These receptors all come from an adult with an advanced solid tumor such as melanoma, head and neck, liver or kidney cancer. The CDR3 runs from the conserved cysteine through the conserved F or W. D genes are given only for firm matches. Rows may omit the clone size; those that give it use once, few, many or a size class.

cdr3_nt,cdr3_aa,j_call,v_call,clone_size,d_call
TGTGCCAGCAGCCCAGGGGCTGGGGGTACGGATCAGCCCCAGCATTTT,CASSPGAGGTDQPQHF,TRBJ1-5,TRBV7-8,NA,NA
TGTGCCTGGAGTCCAACAGGGGTTCTTGGCTATGGCTACACCTTC,CAWSPTGVLGYGYTF,TRBJ1-2,TRBV30,NA,TRBD1
TGCGCCAGCAGCCAAGATATGACAGCGAACACTGAAGCTTTCTTT,CASSQDMTANTEAFF,TRBJ1-1,TRBV4-3,NA,NA
TGTGCCAGCAGCTTAGGGCTGGATAATGAAAAACTGTTTTTT,CASSLGLDNEKLFF,TRBJ1-4,TRBV11-2,NA,NA
TGTGCCAGCAGTTTGATGGGTATGAACACTGAAGCTTTCTTT,CASSLMGMNTEAFF,TRBJ1-1,TRBV27,NA,NA
TGTGCCTGGAGTGAGCCTTTGCGGACTGAAGCTTTCTTT,CAWSEPLRTEAFF,TRBJ1-1,TRBV30,NA,NA
TGTGCCAGCAGCCAAAAGGGCGAGGGGAGAAATGAAAAACTGTTTTTT,CASSQKGEGRNEKLFF,TRBJ1-4,TRBV14,NA,NA
TGCGCCAGCAGCTTAGGGGGCCAGGGAAACATTCAGTACTTC,CASSLGGQGNIQYF,TRBJ2-4,TRBV5-1,few,TRBD1
TGTGCCAGCAGGACTAGCTATAATGAGCAGTTCTTC,CASRTSYNEQFF,TRBJ2-1,TRBV6-5,NA,TRBD2
TGTGCCAGCAGTGAATCGGGGAGGGAAGATACGCAGTATTTT,CASSESGREDTQYF,TRBJ2-3,TRBV2,NA,TRBD2
TGTGCCAGTAGTCTAAAGGGTCCATCAACGAACTACGAGCAGTACTTC,CASSLKGPSTNYEQYF,TRBJ2-7,TRBV19,once,NA
TGTGCCAGTAGCCTGGTACAGTTTAATCAGCCCCAGCATTTT,CASSLVQFNQPQHF,TRBJ1-5,TRBV19,NA,NA
TGTGCCAGCAGCGTATCCTACGCAGGTCCCCAGCATTTT,CASSVSYAGPQHF,TRBJ1-5,TRBV9,NA,NA
TGTGCCTGGAGGGAGGACGGCTTCACTGAAGCTTTCTTT,CAWREDGFTEAFF,TRBJ1-1,TRBV30,NA,NA
TGCGCCAGCAGCTTGACAGGGGACGGGAGCACTGAAGCTTTCTTT,CASSLTGDGSTEAFF,TRBJ1-1,TRBV5-1,few,TRBD1
TGTGCCAGTAGCTTCCGGGCAGGAAATTCACCCCTCCACTTT,CASSFRAGNSPLHF,TRBJ1-6,TRBV19,NA,NA
TGTGCCAGCAGCCGGGGCTTCGAATACAATGAGCAGTTCTTC,CASSRGFEYNEQFF,TRBJ2-1,TRBV5-6,NA,NA
TGTGCCAGTAGTATGGGCAGAGTTAACACTGAAGCTTTCTTT,CASSMGRVNTEAFF,TRBJ1-1,TRBV19,once,NA
TGTGCCAGTAGTATCCGGCAGTACACCGGGGAGCTGTTTTTT,CASSIRQYTGELFF,TRBJ2-2,TRBV19,NA,NA
TGTGCCAGCAGCCAGCAGTCTGTTGCCCTCCACTTT,CASSQQSVALHF,TRBJ1-6,TRBV7-2,NA,NA
TGTGCCAGTAGTATGGCCCCCCCGGGGATGAACACTGAAGCTTTCTTT,CASSMAPPGMNTEAFF,TRBJ1-1,TRBV19,NA,NA
TGTGCCACCAGCACCCTACCCCGGGGGACCGGGGAGCTGTTTTTT,CATSTLPRGTGELFF,TRBJ2-2,TRBV15,few,NA
TGTGCCAGCAGCCGCCCGGGGGGTAATGAAAAACTGTTTTTT,CASSRPGGNEKLFF,TRBJ1-4,TRBV7-8,NA,NA
TGTGCCAGCTCACCCTTAGACCTCGGATACACTGAAGCTTTCTTT,CASSPLDLGYTEAFF,TRBJ1-1,TRBV18,NA,NA
TGCGCCAGCAGCCAACTAGCGGGGAACACCTACGAGCAGTACTTC,CASSQLAGNTYEQYF,TRBJ2-7,TRBV4-3,once,TRBD2
TGTGCCAGCAGCGACCACACCGGGACAACCTACGAGCAGTACTTC,CASSDHTGTTYEQYF,TRBJ2-7,TRBV6-1,NA,NA
TGTGCCAGCACCCCGAGGGGCGGGGAGACCCAGTACTTC,CASTPRGGETQYF,TRBJ2-5,TRBV9,NA,NA
TGTGCCAGCAGCTGGCCCTTGGGCATTCAGTACTTC,CASSWPLGIQYF,TRBJ2-4,TRBV7-2,once,NA
TGTGCCAGCAGAGAAGGGTTCCGGGAGGGCCCAGAGACCCAGTACTTC,CASREGFREGPETQYF,TRBJ2-5,TRBV7-2,NA,TRBD2
TGTGCCAGCAGCTTAGACAGGACTAGCAGTGAGCAGTTCTTC,CASSLDRTSSEQFF,TRBJ2-1,TRBV7-9,NA,TRBD2
TGCGCCAGCAGCCAAGGGGGGGGGATGACAGATACGCAGTATTTT,CASSQGGGMTDTQYF,TRBJ2-3,TRBV4-1,once,TRBD2
TGTGCCGTCGGGACACCACCCTACGAGCAGTACTTC,CAVGTPPYEQYF,TRBJ2-7,TRBV11-1,NA,NA
TGTGCCAGCAGCCCCAGCGGGGCCGGGGAAAAACTGTTTTTT,CASSPSGAGEKLFF,TRBJ1-4,TRBV7-2,NA,NA
TGTGCCAGCAGTGACCGCCCCTGGGTGACCACCGGGGAGCTGTTTTTT,CASSDRPWVTTGELFF,TRBJ2-2,TRBV2,NA,NA
TGTGCCAGCAGTTACGAGGGGAAAGCTAACTATGGCTACACCTTC,CASSYEGKANYGYTF,TRBJ1-2,TRBV6-5,NA,NA
TGTGCCAGCAGCTTGGTAGGCGAGCAGTACTTC,CASSLVGEQYF,TRBJ2-7,TRBV5-6,NA,NA
TGCGCCAGCAGCCAAGCCGCCCTCGACCTTTACGAGCAGTACTTC,CASSQAALDLYEQYF,TRBJ2-7,TRBV4-3,once,NA
TGTGCCTGGAGTGTAATGGGACGGCTCAATGAAAAACTGTTTTTT,CAWSVMGRLNEKLFF,TRBJ1-4,TRBV30,NA,NA
TGTGCCAGCAGCTTAGGAGGGCAGATTTCTGGAAACACCATATATTTT,CASSLGGQISGNTIYF,TRBJ1-3,TRBV7-8,NA,NA
TGTGCCAGTAGTCGGGGTGAGACTTACTATGGCTACACCTTC,CASSRGETYYGYTF,TRBJ1-2,TRBV19,NA,NA
TGTGCCAGCAGCTTAGAACTAGCGGGGCCCTACGAGCAGTACTTC,CASSLELAGPYEQYF,TRBJ2-7,TRBV7-2,NA,TRBD2
TGCGCCAGCAGCTTGGGTAGCGGGGCCCTCACAGATACGCAGTATTTT,CASSLGSGALTDTQYF,TRBJ2-3,TRBV5-1,NA,TRBD2
TGTGCCACCTCTAGCGGGGGGGCCGACAATGAGCAGTTCTTC,CATSSGGADNEQFF,TRBJ2-1,TRBV5-4,NA,TRBD2
TGTGCCAGCAGCAGATCGGACCGATTGAACACTGAAGCTTTCTTT,CASSRSDRLNTEAFF,TRBJ1-1,TRBV11-3,NA,NA
TGTGCCAGCAGCTTGGGACATCCCTCAACTAATGAAAAACTGTTTTTT,CASSLGHPSTNEKLFF,TRBJ1-4,TRBV11-2,NA,NA
TGTGCTAGTGGTCGGTCGACCAGGCTGGGAGGCTACACCTTC,CASGRSTRLGGYTF,TRBJ1-2,TRBV12-5,NA,NA
TGTGCCAGCAGTTTAGCGGGGGGGCTAAGCCATACGCAGTATTTT,CASSLAGGLSHTQYF,TRBJ2-3,TRBV27,NA,TRBD2
TGTGCCAGCAGTGTGGAACAGGGTTGGTTGCAGCCCCAGCATTTT,CASSVEQGWLQPQHF,TRBJ1-5,TRBV2,NA,NA
TGTGCCAGCAGTTACATCGGGACAGGGGACGGTACGCAGTATTTT,CASSYIGTGDGTQYF,TRBJ2-3,TRBV6-5,NA,TRBD1
TGTGCCAGCAGCATGGACATGTCCTACGAGCAGTACTTC,CASSMDMSYEQYF,TRBJ2-7,TRBV7-2,few,NA
TGTGCCAGCAGCCTCCCGACGGGGTATCCCTACGAGCAGTACTTC,CASSLPTGYPYEQYF,TRBJ2-7,TRBV7-2,NA,NA
TGTGCCAGCAGCCAATTTCCAGGCCCGACCGGGACACCCTTGGGTTACACCTTC,CASSQFPGPTGTPLGYTF,TRBJ1-2,TRBV14,once,NA
TGCGCCAGCAGCCAAACCCTAGCGGCTCGCACAGATACGCAGTATTTT,CASSQTLAARTDTQYF,TRBJ2-3,TRBV4-3,NA,TRBD2
TGCGCCAGCAGCGACTACGGTCAGTTCTTC,CASSDYGQFF,TRBJ2-1,TRBV5-1,once,NA